The rows below give T cell receptor beta chains drawn from one sample of a study of identical twins. One entry per CDR3 protein results from TCRdb running MiXCR on the 5' RACE reads. This sample yields about 1.7 million distinct CDR3 sequences, of which around a third are seen a single time; 0.27% belongs to the top ten. The sequenced sample was cord blood. All receptors come from a newborn girl in good health. Both conserved end residues are part of each CDR3. The order of the fields is J gene, V gene, D gene, CDR3 protein. A D gene is named only where the DNA matches it firmly.

J: TRBJ1-1; V: TRBV5-1; D: NA; CDR3: CASSQRDGGLVAEAFF
J: TRBJ1-2; V: TRBV20-1; D: TRBD1; CDR3: CSAQGQGNDYGYTF
J: TRBJ1-3; V: TRBV29-1; D: NA; CDR3: CSVESRVNTIYF
J: TRBJ2-1; V: TRBV3-1; D: NA; CDR3: CASSQGSGVVSYNEQFF
J: TRBJ1-4; V: TRBV20-1; D: NA; CDR3: CSARGSGNEKLSF
J: TRBJ1-2; V: TRBV30; D: NA; CDR3: CASIVRSYGYTF
J: TRBJ1-4; V: TRBV3-1; D: NA; CDR3: CASSQDPGWKLFF
J: TRBJ2-1; V: TRBV28; D: TRBD2; CDR3: CASSSGAGAHNEQFF
J: TRBJ2-3; V: TRBV3-1; D: NA; CDR3: CASSQGVAAFTDTQYF
J: TRBJ2-5; V: TRBV12-3/TRBV12-4; D: TRBD2; CDR3: CASSSQRGREGTQYF